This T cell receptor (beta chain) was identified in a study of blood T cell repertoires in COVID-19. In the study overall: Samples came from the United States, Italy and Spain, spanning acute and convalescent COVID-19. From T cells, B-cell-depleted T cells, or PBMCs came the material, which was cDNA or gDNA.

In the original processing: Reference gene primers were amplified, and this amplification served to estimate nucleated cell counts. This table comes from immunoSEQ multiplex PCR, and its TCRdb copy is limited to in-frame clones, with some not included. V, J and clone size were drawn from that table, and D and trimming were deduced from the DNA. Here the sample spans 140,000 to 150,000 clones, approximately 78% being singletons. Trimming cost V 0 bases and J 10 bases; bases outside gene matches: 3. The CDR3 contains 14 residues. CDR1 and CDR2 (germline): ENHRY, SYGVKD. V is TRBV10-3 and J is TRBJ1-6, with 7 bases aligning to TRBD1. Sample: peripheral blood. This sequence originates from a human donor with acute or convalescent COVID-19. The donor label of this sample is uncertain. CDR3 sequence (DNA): TGTGCCATCAGTGAGTCAGGGGGCGCCTCACCCCTCCACTTT. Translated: CAISESGGASPLHF.